Sequencing of this TCR beta chain was carried out in a study of response to subunit inactivated influenza vaccine. This clonotype was counted a few times. The antigen is undetermined. Study observations and caveats: Each seasonal influenza vaccination, the authors suggested, recruits few new T cells.

TCRdb redid the calling of the RT-PCR reads with MiXCR, one entry per CDR3 protein. The sample holds under 950,000 distinct CDR3 sequences; approximately 22% are singletons and the top ten take roughly 10%. J gave up 2 bases and V 6 bases, and 7 bases lay outside the gene matches. The CDR3 consists of 16 residues. CDR1 and CDR2 (germline): MNHNS, SASEGT. V is TRBV6-1 and J is TRBJ2-3; 11 nucleotides align to TRBD2. The clonotype originates from a man between 50 and 59 years old who received an inactivated influenza vaccine. The sequenced sample was PBMCs from blood, obtained around 5 days after vaccination. CDR3 amino acids: CASRGTTSGITDTQYF. Written as DNA, the CDR3 is TGTGCCAGCAGGGGGACGACTAGCGGGATCACAGATACGCAGTATTTT.